Detailed here is one TCR beta chain. Its cognate antigen is unknown. This CDR3 is 14 amino acids long. Germline V gene lookup returns CDR1 MDHEN and CDR2 SYDVKM. With V trimmed by 4 bases and J by 3 bases, 2 bases remained unmatched. The data stem from a study of shared clonotypes between healthy human individuals. Running of the assay took place at deep level. TCRdb keeps only in-frame clones here, not all; method: immunoSEQ multiplex PCR. The repertoire includes about 2.1 million clones, 90% to 95% of them detected once, and 1.5% to 2% sits in the top ten. Selected positively for CCR7 and CD45RO-negative, naive CD8 cells excluded terminally differentiated effector memory CD45RA+ cells. Points from the study as a whole: Memory subsets generally showed lower estimated richness than naive subsets.

Sequencing used naive CD8+ T cells from PBMCs. This chain connects TRBV28 to TRBJ1-4; the match to TRBD1 covers 7 bases. This sequence originates from a man aged 18 to 35 in good health. Some clones in this sample may be carry-over from other donors' samples. In nucleotides, the CDR3 is TGTGCCAGCAGTTCCAGGGGGGCTAATGAAAAACTGTTTTTT. Protein product: CASSSRGANEKLFF.